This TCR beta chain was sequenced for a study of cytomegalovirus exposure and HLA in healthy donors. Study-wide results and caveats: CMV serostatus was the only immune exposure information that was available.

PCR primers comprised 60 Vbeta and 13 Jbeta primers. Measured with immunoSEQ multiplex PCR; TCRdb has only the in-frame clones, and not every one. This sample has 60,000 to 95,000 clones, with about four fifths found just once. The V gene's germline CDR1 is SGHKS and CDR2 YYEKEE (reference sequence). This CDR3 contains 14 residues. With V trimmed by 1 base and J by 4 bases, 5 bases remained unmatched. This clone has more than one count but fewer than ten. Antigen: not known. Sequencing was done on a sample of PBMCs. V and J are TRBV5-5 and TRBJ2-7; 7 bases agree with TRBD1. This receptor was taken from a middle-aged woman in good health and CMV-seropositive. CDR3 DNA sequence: TGTGCCAGCAGCTTGCGGGACAGCCTGTACGAGCAGTACTTC. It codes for CASSLRDSLYEQYF. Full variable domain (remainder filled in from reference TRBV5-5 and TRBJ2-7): DAGVTQSPTHLIKTRGQQVTLRCSPISGHKSVSWYQQVLGQGPQFIFQYYEKEERGRGNFPDRFSARQFPNYSSELNVNALLLGDSALYLCASSLRDSLYEQYFGPGTRLTVT.